This entry describes one T cell receptor (beta chain). This clonotype has more than one count but fewer than ten. What antigen it recognizes has not been identified. The sample holds no much larger clone one base away, and base qualities are not on file. Receptor amplification or capture employed 5' RACE. Sequencing was carried out with a NextSeq 500. Unique molecular identifiers were attached to individual cDNA molecules in the TCR library protocol so that sequencing error and PCR bias could be corrected. Sequencing covered both TCR alpha and beta chains, and within each sample the abundances of alpha and beta sequences were tightly co-correlated. The original pipeline was this. Decombinator V4 was used to annotate TCR sequences for V gene, J gene and CDR3. Expanded TCRs were defined as changing significantly between any two time points under a Poisson model with p below 0.0001. TCR abundances were normalised to the total number of TCRs sequenced per sample and expressed as counts per million. MAIT TCRs were defined by TRAV1-2 paired with TRAJ12, TRAJ20 or TRAJ33, and iNKT TCRs by TRAV10 paired with TRAJ18. VDJdb, accessed 1 November 2021, was searched for CMV, EBV and SARS-CoV-2 annotated TCRs, with TCRs annotated for multiple antigens excluded. TCRdb passed the public sequencing reads through fastp at Q25 and MiXCR, retaining productive beta sequences. Rows matching on CDR3 protein sequence are summarized as one entry with the most common DNA and genes. TCRdb's processing, not the authors', yielded these V and J calls. Counted in this sample were tens of thousands of distinct CDR3 sequences; 20% to 25% of them appeared once. 15% to 20% of the sample lies in the top ten.

This specimen belongs to a study of early T cells in non-severe SARS-CoV-2 infection (dated by TCRdb to the early 2020s). Broadly, across the study: Bulk RNA from unsorted whole blood was used for TCR sequencing, so alpha and beta chains could not be paired. The paper as a whole reports these results and caveats: VDJdb matching was skewed toward anti-spike CD8 responses, so virus-specific expansions were likely underestimated and private and CD4 specificities were missed.

The CDR3 holds 13 amino acids from the cysteine to the phenylalanine. The sequence is cut down to CDR3 DNA, 39 bases in frame from base 1. V is shortened by 7 bases, J by 2 bases, and the region joining them spans 11 bases. The germline V gene sets CDR1 to MNHEY and CDR2 to SVGEGT. The study was a case-control design nested within a healthcare worker cohort in London, UK, with weekly nasopharyngeal swab PCR tests and blood sampling. Healthcare workers were recruited during the week of the UK lockdown, between 23 and 31 March 2020, and followed weekly for up to about 15 weeks. This sequence was found in an adult who was a healthcare worker with PCR-confirmed SARS-CoV-2 infection or an uninfected control (not recorded which). The sequencing used whole blood, collected at baseline. The chain joins TRBV6-2 or TRBV6-3 to TRBJ2-5; no D gene is confidently identified. Here the CDR3 is given as CASTRSVQETQYF. The DNA sequence is TGTGCCAGCACGCGGTCCGTGCAAGAGACCCAGTACTTC.